The sequence of this T cell receptor (beta chain) was determined in a study of blood T cell repertoires in COVID-19. The assay was immunoSEQ multiplex PCR, and TCRdb's table has in-frame clones only and misses some. The sample holds about 99,000 clones; about four fifths are singletons and the top ten take around a sixth. The CDR3 is 14 residues long. CDR1 and CDR2 (germline): SGDLS, YYNGEE. V gave up 0 bases and J gave up 5 bases, with 11 bases separating them. Sequencing input: peripheral blood. The clonotype was recovered from a woman aged 80 or over with active or convalescent COVID-19. The chain links TRBV9 to TRBJ2-5; possibly TRBD2 for D (6 bases). The CDR3: CASSVGGGSETQYF. The DNA for the CDR3 is TGTGCCAGCAGCGTAGGAGGAGGGTCGGAGACCCAGTACTTC. Full variable domain (remainder filled in from reference TRBV9 and TRBJ2-5): DSGVTQTPKHLITATGQRVTLRCSPRSGDLSVYWYQQSLDQGLQFLIQYYNGEERAKGNILERFSAQQFPDLHSELNLSSLELGDSALYFCASSVGGGSETQYFGPGTRLLVL.